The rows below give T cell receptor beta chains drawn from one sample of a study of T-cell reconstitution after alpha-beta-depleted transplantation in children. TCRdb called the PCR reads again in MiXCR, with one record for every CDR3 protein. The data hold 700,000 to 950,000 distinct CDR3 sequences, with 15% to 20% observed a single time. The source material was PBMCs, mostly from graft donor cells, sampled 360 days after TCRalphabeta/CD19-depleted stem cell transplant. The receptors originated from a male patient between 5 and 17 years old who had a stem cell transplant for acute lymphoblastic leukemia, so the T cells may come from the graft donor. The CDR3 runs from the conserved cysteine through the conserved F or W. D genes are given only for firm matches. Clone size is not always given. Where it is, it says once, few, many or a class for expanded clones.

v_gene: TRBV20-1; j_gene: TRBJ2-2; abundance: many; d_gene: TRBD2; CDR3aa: CSARVRLAGGTGELFF; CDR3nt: TGCAGTGCTAGGGTCCGACTAGCGGGAGGTACCGGGGAGCTGTTTTTT
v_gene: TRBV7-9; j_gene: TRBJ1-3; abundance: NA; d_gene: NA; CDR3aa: CASSHPGVAGNTIYF; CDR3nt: TGTGCCAGCAGCCACCCCGGGGTCGCTGGAAACACCATATATTTT
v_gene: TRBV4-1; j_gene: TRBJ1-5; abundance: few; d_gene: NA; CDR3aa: CASSRNGPSNQPQHF; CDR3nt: TGCGCCAGCAGCCGCAATGGACCAAGCAATCAGCCCCAGCATTTT
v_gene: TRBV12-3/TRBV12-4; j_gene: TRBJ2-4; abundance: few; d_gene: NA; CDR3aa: CASSRPFRGGPKNIQYF; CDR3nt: TGTGCCAGCAGCCGCCCCTTCAGGGGAGGTCCCAAAAACATTCAGTACTTC
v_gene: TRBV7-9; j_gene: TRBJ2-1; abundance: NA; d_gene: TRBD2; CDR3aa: CASSLRFASGGYNEQFF; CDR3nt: TGTGCCAGCAGCTTACGCTTCGCTAGCGGGGGATACAATGAGCAGTTCTTC
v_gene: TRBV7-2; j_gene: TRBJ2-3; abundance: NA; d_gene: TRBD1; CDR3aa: CASSEQGVTDTQYF; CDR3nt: TGTGCCAGCAGCGAACAGGGGGTCACAGATACGCAGTATTTT
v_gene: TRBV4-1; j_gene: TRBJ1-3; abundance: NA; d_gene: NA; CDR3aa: CASSPEGVSGNTIYF; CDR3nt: TGCGCCAGCAGCCCTGAGGGAGTTTCTGGAAACACCATATATTTT
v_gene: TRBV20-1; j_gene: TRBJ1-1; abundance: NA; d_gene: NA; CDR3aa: CSASDSYEAFF; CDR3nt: TGCAGTGCTAGCGACAGTTATGAAGCTTTCTTT
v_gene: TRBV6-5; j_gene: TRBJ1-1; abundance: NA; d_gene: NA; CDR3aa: CASSYSEGFAEAFF; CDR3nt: TGTGCCAGCAGTTACTCGGAAGGGTTTGCTGAAGCTTTCTTT
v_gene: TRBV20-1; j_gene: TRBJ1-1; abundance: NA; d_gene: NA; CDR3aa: CSATYSSVGPIEAFF; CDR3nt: TGCAGTGCTACGTATAGTTCAGTGGGGCCCATTGAAGCTTTCTTT
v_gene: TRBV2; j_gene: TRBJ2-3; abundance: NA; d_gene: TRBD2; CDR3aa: CASSAQRERPTDTQYF; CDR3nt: TGTGCCAGCAGTGCTCAGCGGGAGCGCCCCACAGATACGCAGTATTTT
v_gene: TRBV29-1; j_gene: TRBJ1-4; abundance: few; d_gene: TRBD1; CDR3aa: CSVERTGRNEKLFF; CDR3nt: TGCAGCGTTGAAAGGACAGGGAGGAATGAAAAACTGTTTTTT
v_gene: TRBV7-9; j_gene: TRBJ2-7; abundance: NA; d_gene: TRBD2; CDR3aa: CASSPGLAKGYEQYF; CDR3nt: TGTGCCAGCAGCCCAGGACTAGCCAAGGGCTACGAGCAGTACTTC
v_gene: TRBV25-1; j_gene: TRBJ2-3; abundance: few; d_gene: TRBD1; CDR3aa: CASSPRTGKDTQYF; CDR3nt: TGTGCCAGCAGTCCCCGGACAGGAAAAGATACGCAGTATTTT
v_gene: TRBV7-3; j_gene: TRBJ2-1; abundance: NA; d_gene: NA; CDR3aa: CASSPGHLLDPNEQFF; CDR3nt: TGTGCCAGCAGCCCTGGACACCTACTCGATCCTAATGAGCAGTTCTTC
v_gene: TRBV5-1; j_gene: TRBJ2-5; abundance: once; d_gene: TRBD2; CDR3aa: CASSPGLAARGTQYF; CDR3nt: TGCGCCAGCAGTCCTGGACTAGCGGCCAGGGGGACCCAGTACTTC
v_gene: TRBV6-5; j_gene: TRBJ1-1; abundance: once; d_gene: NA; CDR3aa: CASSYAGEGTEAFF; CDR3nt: TGTGCCAGCAGTTACGCGGGGGAAGGCACTGAAGCTTTCTTT